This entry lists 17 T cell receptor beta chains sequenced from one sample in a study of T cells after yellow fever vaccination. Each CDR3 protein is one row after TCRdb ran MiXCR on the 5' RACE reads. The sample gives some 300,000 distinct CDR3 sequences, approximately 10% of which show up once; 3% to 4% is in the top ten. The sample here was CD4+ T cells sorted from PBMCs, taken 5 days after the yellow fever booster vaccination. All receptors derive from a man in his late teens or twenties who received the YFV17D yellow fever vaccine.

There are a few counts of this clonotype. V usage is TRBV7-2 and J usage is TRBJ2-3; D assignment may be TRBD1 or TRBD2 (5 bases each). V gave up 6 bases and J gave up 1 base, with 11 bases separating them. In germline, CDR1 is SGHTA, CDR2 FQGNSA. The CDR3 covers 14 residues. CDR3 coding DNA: TGTGCCAGCAGTAATGGGGGACGCACAGATACGCAGTATTTT. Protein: CASSNGGRTDTQYF.

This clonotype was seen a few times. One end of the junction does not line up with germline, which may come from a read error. The CDR3, as DNA: TGTGCCAGCAGCTCGGGACAGGGCTCCAACGAGCAGTACTTC. Encoded protein: CASSSGQGSNEQYF. V and J are TRBV7-6 and TRBJ2-7; 9 bases match TRBD1. From germline, CDR1 is SGHVS and CDR2 FNYEAQ. The CDR3 extends over 14 amino acids.

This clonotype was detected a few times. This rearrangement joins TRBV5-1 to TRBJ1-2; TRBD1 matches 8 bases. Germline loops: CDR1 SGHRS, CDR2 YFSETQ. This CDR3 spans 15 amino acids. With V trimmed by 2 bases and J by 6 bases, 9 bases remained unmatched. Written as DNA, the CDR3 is TGCGCCAGCAGCTTCGAATCAGGGGGCTTGCATGGCTACACCTTC. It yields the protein CASSFESGGLHGYTF.

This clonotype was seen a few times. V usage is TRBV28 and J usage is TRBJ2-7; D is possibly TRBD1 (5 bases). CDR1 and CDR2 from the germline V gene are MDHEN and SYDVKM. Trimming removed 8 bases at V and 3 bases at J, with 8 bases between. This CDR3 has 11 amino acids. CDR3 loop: CASQGFYEQYF. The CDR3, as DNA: TGTGCCAGCCAGGGTTTCTACGAGCAGTACTTC.

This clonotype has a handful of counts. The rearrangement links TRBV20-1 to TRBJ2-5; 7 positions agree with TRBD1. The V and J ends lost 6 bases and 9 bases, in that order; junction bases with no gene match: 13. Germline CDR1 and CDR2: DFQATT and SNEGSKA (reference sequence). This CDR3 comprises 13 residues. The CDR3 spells CSAQDRQLGAQYF. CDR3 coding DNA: TGCAGTGCCCAGGACAGGCAATTGGGGGCCCAGTACTTC.

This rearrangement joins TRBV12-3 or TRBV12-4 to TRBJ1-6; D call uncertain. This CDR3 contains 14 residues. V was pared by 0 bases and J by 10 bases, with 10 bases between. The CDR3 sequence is CASSLAQIQSPLHF. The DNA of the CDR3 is TGTGCCAGCAGTTTAGCGCAAATCCAGTCACCCCTCCACTTT.

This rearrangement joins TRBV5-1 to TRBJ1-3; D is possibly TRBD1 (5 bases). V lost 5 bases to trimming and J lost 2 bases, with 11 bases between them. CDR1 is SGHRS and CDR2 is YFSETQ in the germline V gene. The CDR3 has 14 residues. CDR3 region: CASSQGPTGNTIYF. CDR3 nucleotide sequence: TGCGCCAGCAGTCAGGGACCAACTGGAAACACCATATATTTT.

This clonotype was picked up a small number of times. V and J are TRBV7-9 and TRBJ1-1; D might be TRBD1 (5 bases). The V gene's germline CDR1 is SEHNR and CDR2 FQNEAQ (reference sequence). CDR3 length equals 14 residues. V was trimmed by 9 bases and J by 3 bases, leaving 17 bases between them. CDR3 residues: CASHRRAGDTEAFF. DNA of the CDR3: TGTGCCAGTCACCGCAGGGCTGGAGACACTGAAGCTTTCTTT.

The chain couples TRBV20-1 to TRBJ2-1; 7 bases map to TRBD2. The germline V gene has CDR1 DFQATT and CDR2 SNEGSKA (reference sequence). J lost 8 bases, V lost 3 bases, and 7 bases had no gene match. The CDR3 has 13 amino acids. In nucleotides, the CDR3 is TGCAGTGCTAGCGGGGGGTTTTCGTATGAGCAGTTCTTC. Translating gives CSASGGFSYEQFF.

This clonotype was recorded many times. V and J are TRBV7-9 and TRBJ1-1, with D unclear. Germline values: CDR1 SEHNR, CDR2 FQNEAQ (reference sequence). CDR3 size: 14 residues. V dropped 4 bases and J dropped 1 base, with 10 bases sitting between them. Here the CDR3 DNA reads TGTGCCAGCAGCTCCGGACCGAGGAACACTGAAGCTTTCTTT. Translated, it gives CASSSGPRNTEAFF. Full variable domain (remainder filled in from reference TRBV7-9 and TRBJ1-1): DTGVSQNPRHKITKRGQNVTFRCDPISEHNRLYWYRQTLGQGPEFLTYFQNEAQLEKSRLLSDRFSAERPKGSFSTLEIQRTEQGDSAMYLCASSSGPRNTEAFFGQGTRLTVV.

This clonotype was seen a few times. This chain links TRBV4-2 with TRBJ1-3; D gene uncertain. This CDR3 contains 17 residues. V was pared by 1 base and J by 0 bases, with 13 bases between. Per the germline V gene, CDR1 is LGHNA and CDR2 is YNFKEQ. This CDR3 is CASSQGSAPLSGNTIYF. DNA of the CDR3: TGTGCCAGCAGCCAAGGCTCGGCGCCACTCTCTGGAAACACCATATATTTT.

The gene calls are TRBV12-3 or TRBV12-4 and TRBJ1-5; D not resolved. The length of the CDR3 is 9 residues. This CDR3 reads CAGLQPQHF. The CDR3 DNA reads TGTGCGGGTCTCCAGCCCCAGCATTTT.

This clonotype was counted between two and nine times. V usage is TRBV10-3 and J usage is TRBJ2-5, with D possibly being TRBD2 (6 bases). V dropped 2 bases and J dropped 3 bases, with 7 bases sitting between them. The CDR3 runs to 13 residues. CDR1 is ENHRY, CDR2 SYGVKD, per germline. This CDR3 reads CAISEAGKETQYF. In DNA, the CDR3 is TGTGCCATCAGTGAGGCGGGAAAAGAGACCCAGTACTTC.

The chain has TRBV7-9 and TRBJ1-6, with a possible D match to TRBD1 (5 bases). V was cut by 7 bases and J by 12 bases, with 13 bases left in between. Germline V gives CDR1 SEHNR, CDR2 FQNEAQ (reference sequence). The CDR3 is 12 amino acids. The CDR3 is CASTGPGRPLHF. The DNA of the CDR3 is TGTGCCAGCACCGGGCCAGGGAGACCCCTCCACTTT.

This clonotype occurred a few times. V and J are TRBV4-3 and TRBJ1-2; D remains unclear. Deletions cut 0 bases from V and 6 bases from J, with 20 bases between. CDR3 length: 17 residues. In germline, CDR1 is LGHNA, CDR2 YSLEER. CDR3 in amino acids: CASSQDGTTQYLNGYTF. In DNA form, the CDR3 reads TGCGCCAGCAGCCAAGATGGAACTACACAATACCTAAATGGCTACACCTTC.

CDR3 loop: CASSVDGGGYNEQFF. The DNA for the CDR3 is TGTGCCAGCAGCGTAGACGGGGGCGGGTACAATGAGCAGTTCTTC. The chain has TRBV9 and TRBJ2-1; D could derive from TRBD1 or TRBD2 (6 bases each). The V and J ends lost 0 bases and 4 bases respectively, with 11 bases between them. Germline values: CDR1 SGDLS, CDR2 YYNGEE. This CDR3 spans 15 amino acids.

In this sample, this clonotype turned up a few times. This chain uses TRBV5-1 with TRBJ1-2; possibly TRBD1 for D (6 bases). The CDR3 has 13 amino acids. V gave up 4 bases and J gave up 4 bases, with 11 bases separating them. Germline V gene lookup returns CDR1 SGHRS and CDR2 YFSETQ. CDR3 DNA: TGCGCCAGCAGCCTTAGACAGGCCTATGGCTACACCTTC. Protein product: CASSLRQAYGYTF.